This T cell receptor (beta chain) was documented in a study of T cell repertoires in cytomegalovirus infection. For the study at large: Recently identified HLA-C-restricted and well-studied HLA-B-restricted CMV epitopes were used. Based on public TCR beta signatures, there were indications of CMV infection and of a matching HLA type.

The CDR3 extends over 15 amino acids. Deletions cut 2 bases from V and 7 bases from J, with 15 bases between. TCRdb used MiXCR to reprocess the reads, holding one entry per CDR3 protein. The sample lists about 920,000 distinct CDR3 sequences, 30% to 40% occurring once. This clonotype was counted a few times. The antigen is unknown. Study-wide findings and caveats: It was HLA-C-restricted CMV-specific TCR beta clonotypes that dominated the response ex vivo. People with CMV and the relevant HLA were identified by cumulative public TCR beta family frequency.

The V call is TRBV12-3 or TRBV12-4, the J call TRBJ1-5, with D perhaps matching TRBD1 (6 bases). This receptor was taken from a human donor in good health (CMV status not recorded). Some clones in this sample may be carry-over from other donors' samples. The sequenced sample was cultured CD8+ T cells from PBMCs, obtained from culture after CMV antigen stimulation. CDR3 sequence (DNA): TGTGCCAGCAGTTTAACCGACAGGTATAACCAGCCCCAGCATTTT. Amino acids: CASSLTDRYNQPQHF.